This T cell receptor (beta chain) emerged from a study of Graves' ophthalmopathy and Graves' hyperthyroidism. CAS ≥3, NOSPECS ≥4, moderate-to-severe activity and duration under 3 months marked donors with ophthalmopathy. The authors diagnosed from clinical symptoms, serum thyroxine, TRAb, thyroid ultrasound and orbital computed tomography. RNA transcripts provided the template for amplifying TCR beta CDR3 regions. HTBI-primed RT-PCR formed the first round, and a multiplex PCR formed the second. Each CDR3 protein gets one entry after TCRdb re-called the multiplex PCR reads with MiXCR. The sample holds almost 750,000 distinct CDR3 sequences, approximately 40% seen once. This clonotype was recorded many times. This TCR came from an adult man with Graves' ophthalmopathy. Material for sequencing was peripheral blood.

The CDR3 sequence: CASSRGPGEKLFF. The DNA of the CDR3 is TGTGCCAGCAGCCGGGGGCCTGGTGAAAAACTGTTTTTT. This sequence joins TRBV7-9 and TRBJ1-4; possibly TRBD1 for D (6 bases). Trimming left V 5 bases short and J 7 bases short, with 11 bases between. Per the germline V gene, CDR1 is SEHNR and CDR2 is FQNEAQ (reference sequence). The CDR3 has 13 amino acids. Full variable domain (rest looked up from reference TRBV7-9 and TRBJ1-4): DTGVSQNPRHKITKRGQNVTFRCDPISEHNRLYWYRQTLGQGPEFLTYFQNEAQLEKSRLLSDRFSAERPKGSFSTLEIQRTEQGDSAMYLCASSRGPGEKLFFGSGTQLSVL.